Listed below are T cell receptor beta chains from one sample, sequenced in a study of T cell responses to AZD1222 COVID-19 vaccine. Sequenced by immunoSEQ multiplex PCR; TCRdb stores in-frame clones only, minus some. The sample comprises 150,000 to 180,000 clones, roughly nine tenths of which are singletons, and approximately 3.1% rests with the top ten. The sequencing used peripheral blood, collected on day 0 of AZD1222 vaccination. These receptors were collected from an adult in good health. CDR3s include the opening cysteine and the closing phenylalanine or tryptophan. Each record gives: clone size, D gene, V gene, J gene, CDR3 protein, CDR3 DNA. The D gene is left open where the match is weak. Expanded clones are given a class, and other clones once, few, many or no size at all.

NA	TRBD1	TRBV3-1/TRBV3-2	TRBJ1-1	CASSQDSGDRGDTEAFF	TGTGCCAGCAGCCAAGATAGTGGGGACAGGGGAGACACTGAAGCTTTCTTT
NA	NA	TRBV7-9	TRBJ1-6	CASSLQGGSYNSPLHF	TGTGCCAGCAGCCTGCAGGGAGGGTCCTATAATTCACCCCTCCACTTT
NA	TRBD1	TRBV29-1	TRBJ2-1	CSAGNRGRGEQFF	TGCAGCGCGGGGAACAGGGGGCGCGGTGAGCAGTTCTTC
NA	NA	TRBV10-1	TRBJ2-5	CASSGPQIRETQYF	TGCGCCAGCAGTGGGCCACAGATCCGGGAGACCCAGTACTTC
few	NA	TRBV18	TRBJ1-6	CASSPNHGSPLHF	TGTGCCAGCTCACCCAATCATGGGTCACCCCTCCACTTT
NA	TRBD1	TRBV5-5	TRBJ1-5	CASSLSSGGEPQHF	TGTGCCAGCAGCTTGTCTTCAGGGGGCGAACCCCAGCATTTT
NA	NA	TRBV29-1	TRBJ2-3	CSEGTPGTDTQYF	TGCAGCGAGGGGACCCCGGGCACAGATACGCAGTATTTT
once	TRBD2	TRBV7-2	TRBJ2-5	CASSLLAGGPETQYF	TGTGCCAGCAGCTTATTAGCGGGGGGGCCGGAGACCCAGTACTTC
NA	TRBD1	TRBV25-1	TRBJ1-4	CASSPTRTGQEKLFF	TGTGCCAGCAGCCCAACCCGGACAGGCCAAGAAAAACTGTTTTTT
few	TRBD1	TRBV6-5	TRBJ1-2	CASRGQGGYGYTF	TGTGCCAGCAGGGGACAGGGTGGCTATGGCTACACCTTC
NA	TRBD1	TRBV5-1	TRBJ1-4	CASSMPGQGNEKLFF	TGCGCCAGCAGCATGCCGGGACAGGGGAATGAAAAACTGTTTTTT
NA	NA	TRBV6-1	TRBJ1-2	CASSEGRGNYGYTF	TGTGCCAGCAGTGAGGGGAGAGGTAACTATGGCTACACCTTC
NA	TRBD1	TRBV3-1/TRBV3-2	TRBJ1-1	CASSRPRTGRTEAFF	TGTGCCAGCAGCCGCCCTCGGACAGGGAGGACTGAAGCTTTCTTT
once	NA	TRBV7-2	TRBJ1-6	CASSLGLSSYNSPLHF	TGTGCCAGCAGCTTGGGGCTAAGCTCCTATAATTCACCCCTCCACTTT
NA	NA	TRBV7-2	TRBJ1-3	CASSPGGFPGNTIYF	TGTGCCAGCAGCCCGGGCGGTTTTCCTGGAAACACCATATATTTT
NA	NA	TRBV7-9	TRBJ1-1	CASSLASRAEAFF	TGTGCCAGCAGCTTAGCGTCGCGGGCTGAAGCTTTCTTT
NA	TRBD1	TRBV18	TRBJ1-2	CASSLGQRDGYTF	TGTGCCAGCTCACTGGGACAGAGGGATGGCTACACCTTC
NA	NA	TRBV6-5	TRBJ2-7	CASGGNIYEQYF	TGTGCCAGCGGGGGGAACATCTACGAGCAGTACTTC
NA	NA	TRBV20-1	TRBJ2-3	CSASGLVGTDTQYF	TGCAGTGCTAGTGGGTTAGTCGGCACAGATACGCAGTATTTT
NA	NA	TRBV6-5	TRBJ1-6	CASRSGTARPLHF	TGTGCCAGCAGGTCCGGGACGGCGAGGCCCCTCCACTTT
NA	NA	TRBV19	TRBJ1-1	CASSILRGLMNTEAFF	TGTGCCAGTAGTATCCTCCGGGGCCTTATGAACACTGAAGCTTTCTTT
NA	NA	TRBV19	TRBJ2-3	CASSIGPGYTDTQYF	TGTGCCAGTAGTATAGGGCCAGGATACACAGATACGCAGTATTTT
NA	TRBD1	TRBV28	TRBJ1-5	CASSQTGGELNQPQHF	TGTGCCAGCAGTCAAACAGGGGGAGAACTCAATCAGCCCCAGCATTTT
NA	NA	TRBV24-1	TRBJ1-1	CATRASSGANTEAFF	TGTGCCACCAGAGCCAGCTCAGGGGCGAACACTGAAGCTTTCTTT
NA	NA	TRBV28	TRBJ1-5	CASRVIKGDQPQHF	TGTGCCAGCAGGGTCATCAAGGGCGATCAGCCCCAGCATTTT
NA	TRBD1	TRBV19	TRBJ2-1	CASASFRDRAYNEQFF	TGTGCCAGCGCGTCGTTCCGGGACAGGGCCTACAATGAGCAGTTCTTC
few	NA	TRBV5-6	TRBJ1-5	CASSLGGQGQPQHF	TGTGCCAGCAGCTTGGGGGGGCAGGGGCAGCCCCAGCATTTT
NA	TRBD1	TRBV6-5	TRBJ1-4	CASSPGTDVAKLFF	TGTGCCAGCAGCCCCGGGACAGACGTCGCAAAACTGTTTTTT
once	TRBD1	TRBV18	TRBJ1-2	CASSPPTGQGYGYTF	TGTGCCAGCTCACCACCGACAGGGCAAGGATATGGCTACACCTTC
NA	NA	TRBV9	TRBJ1-1	CASSGTDGDTEAFF	TGTGCCAGCAGCGGGACGGATGGGGACACTGAAGCTTTCTTT
once	NA	TRBV9	TRBJ1-2	CASSVTTSPTTYGYTF	TGTGCCAGCAGCGTCACGACAAGCCCTACCACCTATGGCTACACCTTC
few	NA	TRBV5-1	TRBJ1-1	CASSLDGMNTEAFF	TGCGCCAGCAGCTTGGATGGCATGAACACTGAAGCTTTCTTT
NA	TRBD2	TRBV6-1	TRBJ2-3	CASSETSGGDTQYF	TGTGCCAGCAGTGAAACTAGCGGGGGAGATACGCAGTATTTT
NA	NA	TRBV5-4	TRBJ1-1	CASSFFQRNTEAFF	TGTGCCAGCAGCTTTTTTCAGCGAAACACTGAAGCTTTCTTT
NA	TRBD2	TRBV12-3/TRBV12-4	TRBJ2-1	CASSGGRGNEQFF	TGTGCCAGCAGTGGAGGGAGGGGCAATGAGCAGTTCTTC
once	NA	TRBV5-1	TRBJ2-5	CASSPAGIGETQYF	TGCGCCAGCAGCCCCGCGGGGATTGGGGAGACCCAGTACTTC
NA	NA	TRBV11-2	TRBJ2-1	CASSLRWGSSYNEQFF	TGTGCCAGCAGCTTACGGTGGGGGTCCTCCTACAATGAGCAGTTCTTC
medium-sized	TRBD1	TRBV29-1	TRBJ1-1	CSVVDRGINTEAFF	TGCAGCGTGGTCGACAGGGGAATCAACACTGAAGCTTTCTTT
NA	NA	TRBV7-9	TRBJ1-2	CASSYGPQGGYTF	TGTGCCAGCAGCTACGGTCCCCAGGGGGGCTACACCTTC
NA	TRBD1	TRBV4-1	TRBJ1-5	CASSQGHRGGQPQHF	TGCGCCAGCAGCCAAGGTCACAGGGGTGGACAGCCCCAGCATTTT
NA	TRBD1	TRBV12-3/TRBV12-4	TRBJ1-5	CASRQGTYQPQHF	TGTGCCAGCCGACAGGGAACATATCAGCCCCAGCATTTT
NA	NA	TRBV7-9	TRBJ2-7	CASSLLRNSYEQYF	TGTGCCAGCAGCTTATTAAGGAACTCCTACGAGCAGTACTTC
NA	NA	TRBV3-1/TRBV3-2	TRBJ2-2	CASSQGTGELFF	TGTGCCAGCAGCCAAGGAACCGGGGAGCTGTTTTTT
NA	TRBD2	TRBV5-1	TRBJ2-1	CASSSTAGEEQFF	TGCGCCAGCAGCTCGACCGCGGGGGAGGAGCAGTTCTTC
few	NA	TRBV7-2	TRBJ1-6	CASSLVAGQYNSPLHF	TGTGCCAGCAGCTTAGTTGCAGGACAGTATAATTCACCCCTCCACTTT
few	NA	TRBV6-5	TRBJ2-7	CASIRTDSYEQYF	TGTGCCAGCATAAGGACAGACTCCTACGAGCAGTACTTC
NA	NA	TRBV6-6	TRBJ2-2	CASLQGWDTGELFF	TGTGCCAGCCTCCAGGGATGGGACACCGGGGAGCTGTTTTTT
NA	NA	TRBV7-8	TRBJ1-1	CASSLADSMNTEAFF	TGTGCCAGCAGCTTGGCTGACAGTATGAACACTGAAGCTTTCTTT